These 18 T cell receptor beta chains were sequenced from one sample in a study of monozygotic twins with inflammatory bowel disease. No DNA is given; TCRdb re-called the 5' RACE reads and lists each CDR3 protein once. The table for this sample gives some 450,000 distinct CDR3 sequences. The sequenced sample consisted of blood. These receptors originate from a human donor with ulcerative colitis or Crohn's disease, or a healthy co-twin of an affected twin (not recorded which).

The V gene is TRBV6-1, the J gene TRBJ2-3; TCRdb's D call of TRBD2 is untestable without DNA. Germline lookup yields CDR1 MNHNS and CDR2 SASEGT. This CDR3 is built from 17 residues. CDR3 region: CASSKQGLAGATDTQYF.

This chain's CDR3 is CASRNQGYEQYF. The chain links TRBV6-5 to TRBJ2-7; no DNA is available, so the TRBD1 call from TCRdb remains unchecked. Looked up from germline, CDR1 is MNHEY and CDR2 is SVGAGI. The length of the CDR3 is 12 residues.

The rearrangement joins TRBV9 to TRBJ2-1; TCRdb's D call, TRBD2, is unchecked because there is no DNA. The CDR3 sequence is 14 residues long. CDR1 is SGDLS and CDR2 is YYNGEE in the germline V gene. The chain's CDR3 is CASSVTSGNNEQFF.

The chain combines TRBV3-1 with TRBJ2-6; TCRdb names TRBD1, which stays unverified in the absence of DNA. The CDR3 runs 16 residues. Germline CDR1 reads LGHDT; CDR2 reads YNNKEL (reference sequence). CDR3 amino acids: CASSPTGTVRLNVLTF.

This chain connects TRBV27 to TRBJ1-1; there is no DNA to check the TCRdb D call of TRBD1. CDR1 and CDR2 from the germline V gene are MNHEY and SMNVEV (reference sequence). The CDR3 is 11 amino acids. Here the CDR3 reads CASSGYTEAFF.

The gene calls are TRBV7-6 and TRBJ2-3; the D call from TCRdb, TRBD2, cannot be confirmed without DNA. The CDR3 has 16 residues. Looked up from germline, CDR1 is SGHVS and CDR2 is FNYEAQ. CDR3 amino acids: CASSKLAGVHTDTQYF.

V and J are TRBV24-1 and TRBJ1-1. The germline V gene encodes CDR1 KGHDR and CDR2 SFDVKD. This CDR3 contains 13 residues. CDR3 loop: CATSGWDSATAFF.

CDR3 amino acids: CAWSVQPNTEAFF. The genes are TRBV30 and TRBJ1-1. In germline, CDR1 is GTSNPN, CDR2 SVGIG (reference sequence). This CDR3 region has 13 residues.

The V gene is TRBV2, the J gene TRBJ1-2. CDR1 and CDR2 (germline): SNHLY, FYNNEI. This CDR3 region has 12 residues. Here the CDR3 reads CASTPQTYGYTF.

The chain couples TRBV5-1 to TRBJ2-7; absent DNA, TCRdb's TRBD2 call cannot be checked. CDR3 size: 16 residues. CDR1 and CDR2 (germline): SGHRS, YFSETQ. CDR3 residues: CASRPTSGSFYYEQYF. Variable domain in full (rest from reference TRBV5-1 and TRBJ2-7): KAGVTQTPRYLIKTRGQQVTLSCSPISGHRSVSWYQQTPGQGLQFLFEYFSETQRNKGNFPGRFSGRQFSNSRSEMNVSTLELGDSALYLCASRPTSGSFYYEQYFGPGTRLTVT.

V gene TRBV11-1 combines with J gene TRBJ1-1. CDR1 and CDR2 from the germline V gene are SGHAT and FQDESV (reference sequence). CDR3 length equals 13 residues. The CDR3: CASTQYGVAEAFF. Supplemented by reference TRBV11-1 and TRBJ1-1, the full variable domain reads EAEVAQSPRYKITEKSQAVAFWCDPISGHATLYWYRQILGQGPELLVQFQDESVVDDSQLPKDRFSAERLKGVDSTLKIQPAELGDSAMYLCASTQYGVAEAFFGQGTRLTVV.

J is TRBJ2-3 and V is TRBV7-9. This CDR3 comprises 14 residues. From germline, CDR1 is SEHNR and CDR2 FQNEAQ (reference sequence). CDR3 protein: CASSSSGNTDTQYF.

CDR3 sequence reads: CASSPGTPRDTQYF. V is TRBV18 and J is TRBJ2-3; absent DNA, TCRdb's TRBD1 call cannot be checked. Per germline, CDR1 KGHSH and CDR2 LQKENI. CDR3 length: 14 residues.

This CDR3 reads CASSRSGREQFF. This chain links TRBV6-5 with TRBJ2-1. The CDR3 consists of 12 residues. The V gene's germline CDR1 is MNHEY and CDR2 SVGAGI.

The chain recombines TRBV29-1 with TRBJ1-1. CDR1 is SQVTM and CDR2 is ANQGSEA in the germline V gene. This CDR3 spans 13 amino acids. The CDR3 spells CSVEGPLNTEAFF.

V gene TRBV20-1 combines with J gene TRBJ1-5; no DNA is available, so the TRBD1 call from TCRdb remains unchecked. The CDR3 runs to 12 residues. CDR1 and CDR2 (germline): DFQATT, SNEGSKA (reference sequence). The CDR3: CSAEDTNQPQHF.

This chain uses TRBV5-1 with TRBJ1-1; lacking DNA, the TRBD1 call made by TCRdb goes unchecked. In germline, CDR1 is SGHRS, CDR2 YFSETQ. There are 14 residues in the CDR3. The chain's CDR3 is CASSLMDSNTEAFF. The full variable domain, with the rest looked up from reference TRBV5-1 and TRBJ1-1, is KAGVTQTPRYLIKTRGQQVTLSCSPISGHRSVSWYQQTPGQGLQFLFEYFSETQRNKGNFPGRFSGRQFSNSRSEMNVSTLELGDSALYLCASSLMDSNTEAFFGQGTRLTVV.

V usage is TRBV27 and J usage is TRBJ2-7; the D call from TCRdb, TRBD2, cannot be confirmed without DNA. The CDR3 loop spans 14 amino acids. Germline V gene data show CDR1 as MNHEY and CDR2 as SMNVEV (reference sequence). CDR3: CASSELAGAGEQYF.